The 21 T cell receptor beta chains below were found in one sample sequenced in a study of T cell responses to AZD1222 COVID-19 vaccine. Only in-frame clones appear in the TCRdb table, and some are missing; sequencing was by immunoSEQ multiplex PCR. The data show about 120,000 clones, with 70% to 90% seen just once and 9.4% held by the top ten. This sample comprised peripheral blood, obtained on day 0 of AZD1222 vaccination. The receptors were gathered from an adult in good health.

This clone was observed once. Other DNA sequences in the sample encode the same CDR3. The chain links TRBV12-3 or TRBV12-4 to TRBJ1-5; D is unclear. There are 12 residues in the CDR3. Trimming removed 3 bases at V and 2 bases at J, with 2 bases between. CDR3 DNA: TGTGCCAGCAGTTTCGGCAATCAGCCCCAGCATTTT. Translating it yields CASSFGNQPQHF.

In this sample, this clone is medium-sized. CDR3 protein: CATSDWTSGDNEQFF. DNA for the CDR3: TGTGCCACCAGTGATTGGACTAGCGGGGACAATGAGCAGTTCTTC. The chain couples TRBV24-1 to TRBJ2-1, with 12 positions matching TRBD2. The V gene end was trimmed by 2 bases and the J gene end by 5 bases; junction bases not matched to a gene: 0. There are 15 residues in the CDR3. Looked up from germline, CDR1 is KGHDR and CDR2 is SFDVKD.

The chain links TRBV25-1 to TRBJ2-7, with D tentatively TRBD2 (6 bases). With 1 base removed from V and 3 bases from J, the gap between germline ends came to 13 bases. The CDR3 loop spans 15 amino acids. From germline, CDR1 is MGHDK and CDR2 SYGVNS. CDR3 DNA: TGTGCCAGCAGTGAATCGGAGGGGCCAAGCTACGAGCAGTACTTC. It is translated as CASSESEGPSYEQYF.

DNA of the CDR3: TGTGCCAGCAGCTTAGTGCTCCTCTTAACGGGGCTTAGCAATCAGCCCCAGCATTTT. Translating it yields CASSLVLLLTGLSNQPQHF. This chain connects TRBV7-9 to TRBJ1-5; D is possibly TRBD1 (5 bases). CDR3 length equals 19 residues. Germline assignment: CDR1 SEHNR and CDR2 FQNEAQ (reference sequence). V shed 1 base and J shed 0 bases, with 19 bases lying between them.

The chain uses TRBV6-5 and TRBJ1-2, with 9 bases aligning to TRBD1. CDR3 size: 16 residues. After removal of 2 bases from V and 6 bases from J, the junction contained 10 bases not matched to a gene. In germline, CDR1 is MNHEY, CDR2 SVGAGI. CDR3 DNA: TGTGCCAGCAGTTACCAACAGGGGGCTGAGAGAAATGGCTACACCTTC. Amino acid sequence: CASSYQQGAERNGYTF.

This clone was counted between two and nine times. This CDR3 reads CATTQGNEQFF. For the CDR3, the DNA is TGTGCCACCACCCAGGGCAATGAGCAGTTCTTC. The genes are TRBV15 and TRBJ2-1, with D possibly TRBD1 on 5 matching bases. Per the germline V gene, CDR1 is LNHNV and CDR2 is YYDKDF (reference sequence). V shed 7 bases and J shed 6 bases, with 7 bases lying between them. There are 11 residues in the CDR3.

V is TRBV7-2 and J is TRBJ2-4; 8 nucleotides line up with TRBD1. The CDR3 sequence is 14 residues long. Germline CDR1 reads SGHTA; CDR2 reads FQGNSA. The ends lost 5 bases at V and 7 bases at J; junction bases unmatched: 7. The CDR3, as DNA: TGTGCCAGCAGCCCGGGGGACAGGAGGAACATTCAGTACTTC. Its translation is CASSPGDRRNIQYF.

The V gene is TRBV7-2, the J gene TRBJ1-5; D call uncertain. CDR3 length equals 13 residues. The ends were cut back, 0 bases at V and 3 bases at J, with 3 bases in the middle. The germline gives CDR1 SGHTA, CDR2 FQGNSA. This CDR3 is CASSLAPNQPQHF. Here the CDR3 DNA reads TGTGCCAGCAGCTTAGCCCCCAATCAGCCCCAGCATTTT. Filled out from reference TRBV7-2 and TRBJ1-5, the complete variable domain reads GAGVSQSPSNKVTEKGKDVELRCDPISGHTALYWYRQSLGQGLEFLIYFQGNSAPDKSGLPSDRFSAERTGGSVSTLTIQRTQQEDSAVYLCASSLAPNQPQHFGDGTRLSIL.

The DNA of the CDR3 is TGTGCCAGCAGCCAAGAGAACGGAGTTTATAGCAATCAGCCCCAGCATTTT. It translates to CASSQENGVYSNQPQHF. V usage is TRBV4-2 and J usage is TRBJ1-5; no clear D gene. V was cut by 0 bases and J by 0 bases, with 12 bases left in between. The CDR3 extends over 17 amino acids. The germline V gene has CDR1 LGHNA and CDR2 YNFKEQ.

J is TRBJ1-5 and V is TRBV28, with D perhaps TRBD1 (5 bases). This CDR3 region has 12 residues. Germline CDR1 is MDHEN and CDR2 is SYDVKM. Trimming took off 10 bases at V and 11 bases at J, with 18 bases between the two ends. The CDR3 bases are TGTGCCACCAGGGAAGAAGGATTGACCCAGCATTTT. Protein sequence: CATREEGLTQHF. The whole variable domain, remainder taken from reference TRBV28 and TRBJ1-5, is DVKVTQSSRYLVKRTGEKVFLECVQDMDHENMFWYRQDPGLGLRLIYFSYDVKMKEKGDIPEGYSVSREKKERFSLILESASTNQTSMYLCATREEGLTQHFGDGTRLSIL.

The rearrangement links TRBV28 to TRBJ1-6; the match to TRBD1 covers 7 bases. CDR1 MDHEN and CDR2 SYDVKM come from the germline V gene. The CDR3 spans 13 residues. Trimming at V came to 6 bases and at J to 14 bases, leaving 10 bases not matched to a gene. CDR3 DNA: TGTGCCAGCAGAGAGACAGGGACGTCCGCCCTCCACTTT. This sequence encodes CASRETGTSALHF.

The CDR3 spells CASSLGGGLRETQYF. CDR3 DNA: TGTGCCAGCAGCTTAGGCGGGGGGCTTAGGGAGACCCAGTACTTC. The chain has TRBV13 and TRBJ2-5; a weak D match, TRBD2 (7 bases). The CDR3 contains 15 residues. Trimming took 0 bases from V and 5 from J, leaving 13 bases between them. Germline CDR1 and CDR2: PRHDT and FYEKMQ (reference sequence). The entire variable domain, with the rest obtained from reference TRBV13 and TRBJ2-5, is as follows: AAGVIQSPRHLIKEKRETATLKCYPIPRHDTVYWYQQGPGQDPQFLISFYEKMQSDKGSIPDRFSAQQFSDYHSELNMSSLELGDSALYFCASSLGGGLRETQYFGPGTRLLVL.

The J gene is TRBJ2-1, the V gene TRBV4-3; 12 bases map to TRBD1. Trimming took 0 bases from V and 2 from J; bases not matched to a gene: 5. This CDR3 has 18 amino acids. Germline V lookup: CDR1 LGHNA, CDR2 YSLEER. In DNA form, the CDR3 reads TGCGCCAGCAGCCAAGACACGGGACAGGGGGCAGCCTACAATGAGCAGTTCTTC. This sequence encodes CASSQDTGQGAAYNEQFF.

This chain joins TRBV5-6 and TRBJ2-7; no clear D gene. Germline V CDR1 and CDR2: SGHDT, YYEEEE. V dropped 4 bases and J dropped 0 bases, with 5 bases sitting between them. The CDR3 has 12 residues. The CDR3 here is CASSSSSYEQYF. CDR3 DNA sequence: TGTGCCAGCAGCAGTAGCTCCTACGAGCAGTACTTC.

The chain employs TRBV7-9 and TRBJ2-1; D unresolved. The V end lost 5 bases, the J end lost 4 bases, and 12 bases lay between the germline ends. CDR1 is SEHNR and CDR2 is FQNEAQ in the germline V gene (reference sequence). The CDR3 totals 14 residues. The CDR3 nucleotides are TGTGCCAGCAGCCCCGGAGCGACGTACAATGAGCAGTTCTTC. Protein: CASSPGATYNEQFF.

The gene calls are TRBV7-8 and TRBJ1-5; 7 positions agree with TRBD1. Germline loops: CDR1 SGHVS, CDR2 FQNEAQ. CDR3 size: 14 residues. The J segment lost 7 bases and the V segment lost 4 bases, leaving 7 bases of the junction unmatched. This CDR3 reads CASSYRTGRQPQHF. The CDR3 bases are TGTGCCAGCAGCTATAGGACAGGACGCCAGCCCCAGCATTTT. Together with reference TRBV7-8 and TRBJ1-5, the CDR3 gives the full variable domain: GAGVSQSPRYKVAKRGQDVALRCDPISGHVSLFWYQQALGQGPEFLTYFQNEAQLDKSGLPSDRFFAERPEGSVSTLKIQRTQQEDSAVYLCASSYRTGRQPQHFGDGTRLSIL.

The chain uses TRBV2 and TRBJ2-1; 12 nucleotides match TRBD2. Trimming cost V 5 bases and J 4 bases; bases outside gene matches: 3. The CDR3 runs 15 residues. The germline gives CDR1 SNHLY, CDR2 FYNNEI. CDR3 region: CASSTGTSGYNEQFF. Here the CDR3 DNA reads TGTGCCAGCAGTACCGGGACTAGCGGGTACAATGAGCAGTTCTTC.

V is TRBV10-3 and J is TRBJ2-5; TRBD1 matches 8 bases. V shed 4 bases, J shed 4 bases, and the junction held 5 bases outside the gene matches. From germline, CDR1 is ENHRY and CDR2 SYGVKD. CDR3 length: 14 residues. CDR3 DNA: TGTGCCATCAGTGGGGGACAGGTAGGAGAGACCCAGTACTTC. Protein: CAISGGQVGETQYF.

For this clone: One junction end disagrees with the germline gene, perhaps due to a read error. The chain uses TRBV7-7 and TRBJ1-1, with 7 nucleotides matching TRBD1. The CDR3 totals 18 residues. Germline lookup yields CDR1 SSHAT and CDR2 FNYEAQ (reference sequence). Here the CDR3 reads CASSSRVPGQRLNTEAFF. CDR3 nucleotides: TGTGCTAGCAGCTCTCGGGTCCCGGGACAGAGACTGAACACTGAAGCTTTCTTT. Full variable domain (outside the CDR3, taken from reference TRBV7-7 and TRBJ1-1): GAGVSQSPRYKVTKRGQDVTLRCDPISSHATLYWYQQALGQGPEFLTYFNYEAQPDKSGLPSDRFSAERPEGSISTLTIQRTEQRDSAMYRCASSSRVPGQRLNTEAFFGQGTRLTVV.

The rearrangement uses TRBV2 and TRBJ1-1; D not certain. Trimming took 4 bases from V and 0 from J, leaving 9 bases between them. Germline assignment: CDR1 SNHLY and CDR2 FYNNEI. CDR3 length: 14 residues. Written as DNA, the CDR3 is TGTGCCAGCAGTGGTGGACGGATGAACACTGAAGCTTTCTTT. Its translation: CASSGGRMNTEAFF.

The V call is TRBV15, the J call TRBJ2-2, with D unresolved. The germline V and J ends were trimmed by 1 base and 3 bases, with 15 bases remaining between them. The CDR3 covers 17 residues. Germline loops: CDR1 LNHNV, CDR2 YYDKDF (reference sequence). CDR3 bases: TGTGCCACCAGCAGAGTATTAGGAGCCTCGGACACCGGGGAGCTGTTTTTT. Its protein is CATSRVLGASDTGELFF.